This T cell receptor beta chain was retrieved from a study of cytomegalovirus exposure and HLA in healthy donors. Vbeta (60) and Jbeta (13) primers were used in the PCR. Measured with immunoSEQ multiplex PCR; TCRdb has only the in-frame clones, and not every one. The sample holds about 120,000 clones, roughly 83% seen once. Trimming left V 1 base short and J 10 bases short, with 15 bases between. CDR3 length equals 15 residues. Germline V gives CDR1 SGHRS, CDR2 YFSETQ. The sequenced material came from PBMCs. The chain recombines TRBV5-1 with TRBJ1-6; D ambiguous. The receptor was derived from a young man in good health and CMV-seropositive. Written as DNA, the CDR3 is TGCGCCAGCAGCTTGAGCCCCTCAGAGGGATCACCCCTCCACTTT. It is translated as CASSLSPSEGSPLHF.